The clone carrying this TCR beta chain is a singleton in its sample. The antigen is undetermined. This CDR3 comprises 16 residues. Trimming removed 0 bases at V and 4 bases at J, with 13 bases between. Germline V gives CDR1 MGHRA, CDR2 YSYEKL. TCRdb called the reads again in MiXCR, with one record for every CDR3 protein. Here the sample spans 900,000 to 950,000 distinct CDR3 sequences, roughly 30% being singletons. The sample belongs to a study of T cell repertoires in cytomegalovirus infection. The wider study: TCR beta signatures that were public indicated CMV infection and matching HLA type.

Notes on the study in general: Adding up the frequency of public TCR beta families identified people who carried CMV plus the relevant HLA. It was HLA-C-restricted CMV-specific TCR beta clonotypes that dominated the response ex vivo.

Sequences were derived from cultured CD8+ T cells from PBMCs, sampled from culture after CMV antigen stimulation. This TCR derives from a human donor in good health (CMV status not recorded). Some clones in this sample may be carry-over from other donors' samples. The chain links TRBV4-1 to TRBJ1-5, with D possibly TRBD1 on 5 matching bases. The CDR3 here is CASSQDGQGRNQPQHF. The CDR3, as DNA: TGCGCCAGCAGCCAAGATGGGCAGGGCCGAAATCAGCCCCAGCATTTT.